This T cell receptor (beta chain) was documented in a study of CD8+ T cells in alopecia areata. The overall study: A regimen of oral tofacitinib, 5 to 10 mg twice daily, was given to treated patients.

Trimming removed 3 bases at V and 5 bases at J, with 7 bases between. The CDR3 length is 11 residues. Looked up from germline, CDR1 is DFQATT and CDR2 is SNEGSKA (reference sequence). The authors extracted RNA and reverse transcribed it into cDNA as the sequencing template. Clones were read by immunoSEQ multiplex PCR, and TCRdb kept only the in-frame ones, dropping some. This table has approximately 91,000 clones, under 45% appearing once. This receptor was taken from a human donor with alopecia areata. The specimen was CD4+ T cells sorted from blood. The rearrangement uses TRBV20-1 and TRBJ2-5; D gene ambiguous. Here the CDR3 reads CSARGPETQYF. The CDR3, as DNA: TGCAGTGCTAGGGGTCCGGAGACCCAGTACTTC.